This entry is about one T cell receptor (beta chain). Patients were ruled out by autoimmune disease history or systemic immunosuppression. The data belong to a study of OX40 agonist ivuxolimab in advanced cancers. Study as a whole: Patients received the agonistic anti-OX40 (CD134) antibody ivuxolimab.

Trimming removed 4 bases from V and 0 bases from J; junction bases left unmatched: 14. Germline V CDR1 and CDR2: SGHDT, YYEEEE. The CDR3 covers 19 residues. The table came from immunoSEQ multiplex PCR; TCRdb's copy has only in-frame clones and leaves some out. Of 60,000 to 100,000 clones in the sample, about 90% were seen once. The TCR was taken from an adult with an advanced solid tumor such as melanoma, head and neck, liver or kidney cancer. The sequencing here drew on CD4+ or CD8+ T cells sorted from blood, taken in a trial of the OX40 agonist ivuxolimab. J is TRBJ2-2 and V is TRBV5-6; 8 positions agree with TRBD2. The CDR3 bases are TGTGCCAGCAGCCTCCATAGCGGGGACTATTTCGCGAACACCGGGGAGCTGTTTTTT. Translating it yields CASSLHSGDYFANTGELFF. Full variable domain (outside the CDR3, taken from reference TRBV5-6 and TRBJ2-2): DAGVTQSPTHLIKTRGQQVTLRCSPKSGHDTVSWYQQALGQGPQFIFQYYEEEERQRGNFPDRFSGHQFPNYSSELNVNALLLGDSALYLCASSLHSGDYFANTGELFFGEGSRLTVL.